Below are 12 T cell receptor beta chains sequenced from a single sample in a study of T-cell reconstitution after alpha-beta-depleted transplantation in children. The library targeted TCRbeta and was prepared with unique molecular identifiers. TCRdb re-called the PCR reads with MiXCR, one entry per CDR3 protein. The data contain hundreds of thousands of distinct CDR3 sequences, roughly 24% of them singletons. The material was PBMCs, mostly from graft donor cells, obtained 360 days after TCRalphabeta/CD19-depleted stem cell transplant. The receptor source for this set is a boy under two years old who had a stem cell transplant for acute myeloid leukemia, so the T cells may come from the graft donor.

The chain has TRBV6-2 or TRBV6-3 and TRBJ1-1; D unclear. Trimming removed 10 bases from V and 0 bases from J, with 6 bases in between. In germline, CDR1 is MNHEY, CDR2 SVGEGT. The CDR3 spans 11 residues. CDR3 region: CATSLNTEAFF. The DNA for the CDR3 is TGTGCCACTTCCTTGAACACTGAAGCTTTCTTT.

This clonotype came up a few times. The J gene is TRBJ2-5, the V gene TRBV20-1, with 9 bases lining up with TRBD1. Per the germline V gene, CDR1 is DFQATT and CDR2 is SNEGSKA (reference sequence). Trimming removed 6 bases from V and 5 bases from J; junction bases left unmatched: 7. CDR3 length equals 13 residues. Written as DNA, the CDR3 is TGCAGTGCGGGGACAGGGCCCCGGGAGACCCAGTACTTC. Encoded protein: CSAGTGPRETQYF.

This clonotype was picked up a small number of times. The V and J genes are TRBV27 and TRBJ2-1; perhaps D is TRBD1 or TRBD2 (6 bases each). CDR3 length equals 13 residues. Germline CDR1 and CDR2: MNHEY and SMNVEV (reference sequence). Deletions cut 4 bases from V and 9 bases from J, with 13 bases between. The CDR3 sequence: CASSYRGGGEQFF. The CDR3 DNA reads TGTGCCAGCAGTTATCGTGGAGGGGGTGAGCAGTTCTTC.

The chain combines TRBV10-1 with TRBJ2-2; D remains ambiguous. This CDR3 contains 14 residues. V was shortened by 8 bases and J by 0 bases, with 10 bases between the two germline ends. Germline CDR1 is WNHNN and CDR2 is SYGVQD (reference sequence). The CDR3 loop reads CASYISSNTGELFF. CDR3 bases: TGCGCCAGCTACATCTCTTCGAACACCGGGGAGCTGTTTTTT.

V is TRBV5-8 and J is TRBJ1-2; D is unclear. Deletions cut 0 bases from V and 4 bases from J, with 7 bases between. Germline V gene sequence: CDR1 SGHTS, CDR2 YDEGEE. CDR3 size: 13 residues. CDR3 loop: CASSLGDVYGYTF. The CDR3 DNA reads TGTGCCAGCAGCTTGGGGGATGTCTATGGCTACACCTTC. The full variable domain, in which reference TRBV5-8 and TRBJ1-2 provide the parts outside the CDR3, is EAGVTQSPTHLIKTRGQQATLRCSPISGHTSVYWYQQALGLGLQFLLWYDEGEERNRGNFPPRFSGRQFPNYSSELNVNALELEDSALYLCASSLGDVYGYTFGSGTRLTVV.

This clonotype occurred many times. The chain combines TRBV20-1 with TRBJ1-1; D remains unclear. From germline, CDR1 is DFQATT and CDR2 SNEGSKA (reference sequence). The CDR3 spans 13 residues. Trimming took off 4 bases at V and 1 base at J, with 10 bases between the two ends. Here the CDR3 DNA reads TGCAGTGCTACAACTTTCCGGAACACTGAAGCTTTCTTT. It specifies CSATTFRNTEAFF.

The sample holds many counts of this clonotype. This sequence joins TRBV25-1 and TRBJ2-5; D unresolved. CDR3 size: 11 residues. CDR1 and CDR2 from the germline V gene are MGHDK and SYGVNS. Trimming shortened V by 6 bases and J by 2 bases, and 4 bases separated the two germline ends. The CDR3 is CASRQQETQYF. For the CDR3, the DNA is TGTGCCAGCAGACAACAAGAGACCCAGTACTTC.

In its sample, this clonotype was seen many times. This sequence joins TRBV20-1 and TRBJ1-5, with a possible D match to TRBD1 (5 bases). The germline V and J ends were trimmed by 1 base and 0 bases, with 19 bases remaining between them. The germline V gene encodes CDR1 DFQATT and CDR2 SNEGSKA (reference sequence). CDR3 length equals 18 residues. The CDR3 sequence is CSARGHLDGGYSNQPQHF. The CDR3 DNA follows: TGCAGTGCTAGAGGACATCTAGACGGGGGATATAGCAATCAGCCCCAGCATTTT.

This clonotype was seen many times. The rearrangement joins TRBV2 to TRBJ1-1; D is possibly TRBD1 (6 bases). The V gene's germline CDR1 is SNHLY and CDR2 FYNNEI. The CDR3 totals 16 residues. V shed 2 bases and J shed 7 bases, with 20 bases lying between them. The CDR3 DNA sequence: TGTGCCAGCAGTGAATATGGACAGCTTATCTTTATTGAAGCTTTCTTT. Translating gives CASSEYGQLIFIEAFF.

The CDR3 reads CASSLAGVTGELFF. CDR3 DNA: TGTGCCAGCAGTTTAGCGGGCGTCACCGGGGAGCTGTTTTTT. V usage is TRBV12-3 or TRBV12-4 and J usage is TRBJ2-2; D remains ambiguous. CDR3 length equals 14 residues. Trimming removed 0 bases at V and 4 bases at J, with 6 bases between.

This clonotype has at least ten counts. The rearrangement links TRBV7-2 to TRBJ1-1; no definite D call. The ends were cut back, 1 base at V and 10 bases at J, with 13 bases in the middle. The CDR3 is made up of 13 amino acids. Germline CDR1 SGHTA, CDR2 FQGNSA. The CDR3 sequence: CASSLVRAQGAFF. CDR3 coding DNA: TGTGCCAGCAGCTTAGTGCGAGCCCAAGGAGCTTTCTTT.

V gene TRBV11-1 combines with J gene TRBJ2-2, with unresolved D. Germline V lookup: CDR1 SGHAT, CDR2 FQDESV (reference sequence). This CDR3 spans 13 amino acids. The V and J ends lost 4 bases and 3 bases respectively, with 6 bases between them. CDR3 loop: CASSYPYTGELFF. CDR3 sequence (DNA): TGTGCCAGCAGCTACCCCTACACCGGGGAGCTGTTTTTT.